This T cell receptor (beta chain) is drawn from a study of CD8+CD57+ T cells in acquired aplastic anemia. Overall study: DNA from sorted CD4+ and CD8+ cells averaged roughly 3.2 ug. Whole-study findings and limits: Patients and controls had CD8+ Simpson's diversity values that were not significantly distinct. The same twenty-nine CD8+ CDR3 sequences occurred in patients and in controls.

This clonotype came up a few times. Its target is not known. Given a much more abundant clone one base away, this may be a read error. The use of genomic DNA as template underpinned the TCR beta VDJ and CDR3 profiling. Each CDR3 protein gets one entry after TCRdb re-called the reads with MiXCR. The sample lists 250,000 to 300,000 distinct CDR3 sequences, about 56% occurring once. CDR1 and CDR2 from the germline V gene are LGHDT and YNNKEL (reference sequence). The germline V and J ends were trimmed by 10 bases and 0 bases, with 10 bases remaining between them. The CDR3 contains 12 residues. The V call is TRBV3-1, the J call TRBJ2-7; D is uncertain. The sequence was obtained from a human donor with severe aplastic anemia or a healthy control (not recorded which). Material for sequencing was sorted CD4+, CD8+, or CD8+CD57+ T cells (not recorded which) from PBMCs. The CDR3, as DNA: TGTGCCATCAGTTCGGGCTCCTACGAGCAGTACTTC. This sequence encodes CAISSGSYEQYF.